This TCR beta chain was retrieved from a study of PD-1 blockade in classical Hodgkin lymphoma (dated by TCRdb to the early 2020s). Study-level background: Nivolumab dosing was 3 mg/kg intravenously every 2 weeks, continuing until either disease progression or unacceptable toxicity. The study used CyTOF and TCR beta sequencing to define a peripheral blood immune signature of response to PD-1 blockade in classical Hodgkin lymphoma. What the research found in general, with its limitations: Baseline diversity similar to that of newly diagnosed patients was observed in trial patients achieving complete response, whereas significantly lower diversity was observed in partial responders and progressors. Diversity was lower in patients who began nivolumab less than 1 year after ASCT, so these patients were left out of later analyses to avoid confounding by immune reconstitution. Newly diagnosed patients were reported to have lower baseline TCR diversity than healthy donors, and relapsed/refractory patients were reported to have lower baseline TCR diversity still. By C4D1, a significant rise was seen in CD4+ TCR diversity but not in CD8+ TCR diversity (p=0.0027 vs p=0.16), and the rise was most apparent among complete responders (p=0.02). Only a single clinical trial cohort was studied, and what caused the repertoire differences, possibly disease activity or prior therapy, remained undefined.

The time point label, read with the paper, signifies: cycle 1 day 1 (C1D1), immediately before nivolumab initiation. Relapse after autologous stem cell transplantation had occurred in all trial patients, and cohorts A, B and C were distinguished by prior brentuximab vedotin exposure. The trial cohort comprised 60 or so patients with relapsed/refractory classical Hodgkin lymphoma whose best overall responses were complete response, partial response or progressive disease. Trial patients were treated with single-agent nivolumab in the multi-cohort phase II CheckMate 205 trial. Best overall response was determined by an independent review committee according to the 2007 International Working Group response criteria. Trial PBMCs were obtained immediately prior to nivolumab initiation (C1D1) and on therapy at cycle 2 day 1 and cycle 4 day 1. Peripheral blood was collected in 8 mL Vacutainer Cell Preparation Tubes, from which PBMCs were isolated by centrifugation and then cryopreserved.

Genomic DNA was isolated using the Qiagen DNeasy kit from unsorted PBMCs as well as from negatively selected CD4+ and CD8+ fractions. TCR beta CDR3 regions were subjected to amplification by immunoSEQ multiplex PCR with primers that anneal to V and J segments. A synthetic immune receptor repertoire was used to minimize amplification bias, and any residual bias was removed computationally once sequencing was done. Per the source publication's procedure: Custom Python scripts were used to quantify repertoire diversity as the Shannon entropy index. Unsorted, CD4+ and CD8+ repertoires were analyzed separately, except in combined analyses where CD4+ and CD8+ sequences were merged in silico. A clone was considered expanded if an increase in frequency of at least 2-fold after treatment relative to C1D1 was found, and a pseudocount of 0.5 was applied to clones undetected at baseline. Clones with 0 or 1 copy at C1D1 were classified as singleton clones, and clones with 2 or more copies were classified as non-singleton clones. Clones expanded in unsorted samples were assigned a CD4+, CD8+ or unknown annotation through matching of protein sequences in sorted samples from the same patient. Wilcoxon tests were applied to paired samples to test diversity changes from C1D1 to C4D1. TCRdb carries this immuneACCESS record with in-frame sequences only. Its versions omit some clonotypes, under half of them owing to an unresolved V gene in the studies checked, with the rest unexplained. That table furnishes V, J and clone size, whereas the DNA furnished D and trimming. In this sample the table shows about 97,000 clones, approximately 83% of which occur a single time. More than 9% of the sample lies in the top ten.

Remarks on this clone: Its recognized antigen is unknown. One base away there is no much larger clone; base qualities are not given.

Inclusive of the bounding cysteine and phenylalanine, the CDR3 is 13 residues long. The read is trimmed to its CDR3 DNA, 39 bases read in frame from base 1. Based on the germline V gene, the CDR1 and CDR2 sequences are SNHLY and FYNNEI. V and J are trimmed by 6 bases and 9 bases, and the gene matches miss 10 bases of the junction. The source of this sequence is a human donor with classical Hodgkin lymphoma. The sample consisted of peripheral blood mononuclear cells (PBMCs), taken at baseline. The V and J segments used are TRBV2 and TRBJ1-2, and 7 junction bases match TRBD1. In nucleotide form, the sequence is TGTGCCAGCAGCCCGCGGCAGGGGGGTAGCTACACCTTC. Its coded protein is CASSPRQGGSYTF.